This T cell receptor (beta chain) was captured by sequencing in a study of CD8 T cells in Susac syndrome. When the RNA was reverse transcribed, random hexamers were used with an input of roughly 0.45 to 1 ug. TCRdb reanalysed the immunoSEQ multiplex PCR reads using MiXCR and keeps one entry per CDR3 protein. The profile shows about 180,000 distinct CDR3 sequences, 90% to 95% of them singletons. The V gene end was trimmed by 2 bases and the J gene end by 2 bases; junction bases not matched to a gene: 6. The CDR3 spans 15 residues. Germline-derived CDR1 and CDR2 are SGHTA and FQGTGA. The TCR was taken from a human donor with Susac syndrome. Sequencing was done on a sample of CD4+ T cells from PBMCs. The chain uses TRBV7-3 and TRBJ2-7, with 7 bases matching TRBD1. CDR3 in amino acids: CASSLVSDRAYEQYF. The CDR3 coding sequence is TGTGCCAGCAGCTTAGTCTCTGACAGGGCCTACGAGCAGTACTTC. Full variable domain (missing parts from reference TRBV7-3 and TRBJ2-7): GAGVSQTPSNKVTEKGKYVELRCDPISGHTALYWYRQSLGQGPEFLIYFQGTGAADDSGLPNDRFFAVRPEGSVSTLKIQRTERGDSAVYLCASSLVSDRAYEQYFGPGTRLTVT.